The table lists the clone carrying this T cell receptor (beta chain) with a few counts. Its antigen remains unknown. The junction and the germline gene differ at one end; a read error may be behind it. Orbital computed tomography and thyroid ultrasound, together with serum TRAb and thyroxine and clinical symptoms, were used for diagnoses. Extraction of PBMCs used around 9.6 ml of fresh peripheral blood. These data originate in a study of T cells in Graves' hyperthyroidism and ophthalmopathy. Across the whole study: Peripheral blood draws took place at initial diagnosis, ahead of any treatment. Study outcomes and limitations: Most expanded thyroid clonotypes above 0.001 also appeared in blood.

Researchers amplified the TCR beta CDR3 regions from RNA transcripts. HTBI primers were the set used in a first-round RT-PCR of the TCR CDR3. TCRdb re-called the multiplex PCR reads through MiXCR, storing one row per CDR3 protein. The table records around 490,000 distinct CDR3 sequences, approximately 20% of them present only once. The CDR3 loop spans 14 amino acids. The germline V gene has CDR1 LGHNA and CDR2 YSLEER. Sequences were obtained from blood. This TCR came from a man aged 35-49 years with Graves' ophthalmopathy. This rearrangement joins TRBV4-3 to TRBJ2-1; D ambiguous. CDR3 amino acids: CASSTGPSNNEQFF. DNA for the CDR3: TGCGCCAGCAGCACTGGGCCCTCCAACAATGAGCAGTTCTTC.